Listed here are 20 T cell receptor beta chains from one sample, sequenced in a study of CXCR3-negative and CXCR3-positive naive CD8 T cells. In preparing the TRB cDNA libraries, 5' RACE with UMI labels was used. Reprocessing the 5' RACE reads, TCRdb reports a single entry for every CDR3 protein and omits DNA. The sample table includes under 45,000 distinct CDR3 sequences. The specimen sequenced was memory CD8+ T cells from blood. The receptors were gathered from a human donor in good health. Some clones in this sample may be carry-over from other donors' samples.

The V and J genes are TRBV19 and TRBJ2-7; the TCRdb D gene call, TRBD1, has no DNA to confirm it. Per the germline V gene, CDR1 is LNHDA and CDR2 is SQIVND (reference sequence). The CDR3 extends over 13 amino acids. This CDR3 reads CASSGKVEREQYF.

This clonotype registers medium-sized by frequency. The chain combines TRBV6-4 with TRBJ2-6. The CDR3 covers 14 residues. CDR1 is MRHNA, CDR2 SNTAGT, per germline. The CDR3 spells CASSDNSGANVLTF.

V is TRBV6-1 and J is TRBJ2-7; TCRdb reports TRBD2, a call that lacks DNA to check it against. CDR3 length: 13 amino acids. Germline loops: CDR1 MNHNS, CDR2 SASEGT. The CDR3 sequence is CASSLRETYEQYF.

The J gene is TRBJ1-2, the V gene TRBV11-2. CDR1 is SGHAT and CDR2 is FQNNGV in the germline V gene. The CDR3 has 15 residues. CDR3 region: CASSPQGLQLLGYTF.

The chain recombines TRBV29-1 with TRBJ1-2. Looked up from germline, CDR1 is SQVTM and CDR2 is ANQGSEA. This CDR3 has 13 amino acids. The CDR3 spells CSVEESANYGYTF.

This sequence joins TRBV6-5 and TRBJ2-7; the TCRdb call, TRBD1, lacks DNA for checking. CDR1 is MNHEY, CDR2 SVGAGI, per germline. CDR3 length: 16 residues. The CDR3: CASSPLGGRTTYEQYF.

The genes are TRBV27 and TRBJ2-7; TCRdb outputs TRBD1, but without DNA this stays unchecked. Germline lookup yields CDR1 MNHEY and CDR2 SMNVEV (reference sequence). This CDR3 spans 14 amino acids. This CDR3 reads CASSLARGPYEQYF.

The rearrangement links TRBV6-5 to TRBJ2-7. Germline lookup yields CDR1 MNHEY and CDR2 SVGAGI. The length of the CDR3 is 14 residues. The chain's CDR3 is CASSYDERAYEQYF.

The V gene is TRBV6-4, the J gene TRBJ2-1; TCRdb's D call of TRBD1 is untestable without DNA. The germline gives CDR1 MRHNA, CDR2 SNTAGT. There are 15 residues in the CDR3. The CDR3 reads CASSAEQGEYAEQFF.

The chain is built from TRBV27 and TRBJ1-1; the TCRdb call, TRBD1, lacks DNA for checking. CDR1 is MNHEY, CDR2 SMNVEV, per germline (reference sequence). CDR3 length: 15 amino acids. The chain's CDR3 is CASSTLPGGDTEAFF.

The V call is TRBV4-1, the J call TRBJ1-2; TCRdb's D call, TRBD1, is unchecked because there is no DNA. This CDR3 comprises 14 residues. Germline CDR1 and CDR2: MGHRA and YSYEKL. This CDR3 reads CASSQGSRAGRDTF.

The CDR3 here is CSVYSGNFGGELFF. The chain has TRBV29-1 and TRBJ2-2; TCRdb gives TRBD1 as the D gene, but with no DNA this cannot be confirmed. CDR3 size: 14 residues. Per the germline V gene, CDR1 is SQVTM and CDR2 is ANQGSEA.

This chain uses TRBV6-2 or TRBV6-3 with TRBJ2-4; TCRdb names TRBD2, which stays unverified in the absence of DNA. The CDR3 has 19 residues. Germline assignment: CDR1 MNHEY and CDR2 SVGEGT. CDR3 in amino acids: CASRPPTSGTPIAKNIQYF.

V gene TRBV11-2 combines with J gene TRBJ2-7. Germline CDR1 reads SGHAT; CDR2 reads FQNNGV. The CDR3 is made up of 13 amino acids. CDR3: CASSLGDPYEQYF.

The rearrangement links TRBV4-2 to TRBJ1-1. The CDR3 is made up of 13 amino acids. Germline V lookup: CDR1 LGHNA, CDR2 YNFKEQ. The CDR3: CASRGPEVTEAFF.

The chain links TRBV28 to TRBJ1-6; TCRdb's D call of TRBD1 is untestable without DNA. CDR1 MDHEN and CDR2 SYDVKM come from the germline V gene. The CDR3 is 12 residues long. CDR3 sequence: CATITGGSPLHF.

The J gene is TRBJ2-1, the V gene TRBV7-9; TCRdb gives TRBD2 as the D gene, but with no DNA this cannot be confirmed. The germline CDR1 and CDR2 sequences are SEHNR and FQNEAQ (reference sequence). The CDR3 runs 16 residues. CDR3 loop: CASSQRLAGPWDEQFF.

Here the CDR3 reads CASSFFPYEQYF. The V gene is TRBV28, the J gene TRBJ2-7. CDR3 length: 12 residues. The germline CDR1 and CDR2 sequences are MDHEN and SYDVKM.

The chain combines TRBV12-3 or TRBV12-4 with TRBJ2-1; the TRBD1 assignment by TCRdb is unverifiable without DNA. The CDR3 length is 13 residues. CDR3 amino acids: CASSGDRDNEQFF.

The chain recombines TRBV6-5 with TRBJ1-2. CDR3 length: 12 amino acids. Germline CDR1 is MNHEY and CDR2 is SVGAGI. CDR3 residues: CASSQRNYGYTF.